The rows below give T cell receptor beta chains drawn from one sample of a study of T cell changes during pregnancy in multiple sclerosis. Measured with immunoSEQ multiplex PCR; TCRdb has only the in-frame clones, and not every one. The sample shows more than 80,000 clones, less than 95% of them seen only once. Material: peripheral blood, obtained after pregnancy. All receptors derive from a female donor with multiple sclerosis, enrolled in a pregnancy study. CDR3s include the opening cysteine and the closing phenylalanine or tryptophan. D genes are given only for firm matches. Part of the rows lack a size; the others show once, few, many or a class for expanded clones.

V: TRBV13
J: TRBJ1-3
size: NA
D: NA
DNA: TGTGCCAGCAGTACTGCGGCTGCCGGAAACACCATATATTTT
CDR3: CASSTAAAGNTIYF

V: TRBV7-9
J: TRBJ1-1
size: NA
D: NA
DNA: TGTGCCAGCAGCGCAGATAACACTGAAGCTTTCTTT
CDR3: CASSADNTEAFF

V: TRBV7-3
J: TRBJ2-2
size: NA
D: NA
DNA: TGTGCCAGCAGCTCCACGAACACCGGGGAGCTGTTTTTT
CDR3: CASSSTNTGELFF

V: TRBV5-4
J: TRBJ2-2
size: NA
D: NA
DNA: TGTGCCAGCAGCTTGGATTTCAGGACGAACACCGGGGAGCTGTTTTTT
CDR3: CASSLDFRTNTGELFF

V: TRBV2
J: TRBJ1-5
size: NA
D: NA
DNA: TGTGCCAGCAGTCCGAGAGGGGGTCGGGATATGCGTCAGCCCCAGCATTTT
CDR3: CASSPRGGRDMRQPQHF

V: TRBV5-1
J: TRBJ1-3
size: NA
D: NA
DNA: TGCGCCAGCAGCTTGATACCAGGGCGCTCTGGAAACACCATATATTTT
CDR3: CASSLIPGRSGNTIYF

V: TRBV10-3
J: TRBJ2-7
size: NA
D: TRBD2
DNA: TGTGCCATCAGCCTGGGACTAGCGGGAGGGAGGAACGAGCAGTACTTC
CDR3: CAISLGLAGGRNEQYF

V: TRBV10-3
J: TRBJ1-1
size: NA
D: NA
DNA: TGTGCCATCAGTGAGTCCATAACAGCTAACACTGAAGCTTTCTTT
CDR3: CAISESITANTEAFF

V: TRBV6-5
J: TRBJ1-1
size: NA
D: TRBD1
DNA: TGTGCCAGCAGTTTCGGGACAGTTGACACTGAAGCTTTCTTT
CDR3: CASSFGTVDTEAFF

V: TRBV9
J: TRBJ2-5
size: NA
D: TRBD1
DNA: TGTGCCAGCAGCGCCACAGGGGTCCGGCAAGAGACCCAGTACTTC
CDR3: CASSATGVRQETQYF

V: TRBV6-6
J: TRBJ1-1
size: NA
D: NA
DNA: TGTGCCAGCAGCAATCCTGGCGGGGCTTTCTTT
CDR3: CASSNPGGAFF

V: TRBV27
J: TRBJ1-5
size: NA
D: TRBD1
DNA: TGTGCCAGCAGGGCCGGACAGGAGGGCAATCAGCCCCAGCATTTT
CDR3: CASRAGQEGNQPQHF

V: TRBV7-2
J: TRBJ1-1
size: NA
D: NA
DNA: TGTGCCAGCAGCTTAGGGGCAGATTCTGAAGCTTTCTTT
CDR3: CASSLGADSEAFF

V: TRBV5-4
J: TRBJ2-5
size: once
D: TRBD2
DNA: TGTGCCAGCAGCTTGGCGGTTGCGGGAGTCCAAGAGACCCAGTACTTC
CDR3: CASSLAVAGVQETQYF

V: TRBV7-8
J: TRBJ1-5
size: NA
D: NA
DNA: TGTGCCAGCAGCCTCACGGGGGGGGGCTATCAGCCCCAGCATTTT
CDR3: CASSLTGGGYQPQHF

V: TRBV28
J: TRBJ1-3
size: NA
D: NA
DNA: TGTGCCAGCAGCCCGACAGGCCGCTCTGGAAACACCATATATTTT
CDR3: CASSPTGRSGNTIYF

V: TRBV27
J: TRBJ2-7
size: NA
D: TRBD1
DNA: TGTGCCAGCAGCAGAAGCAGGACAGGGGTCTACGAGCAGTACTTC
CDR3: CASSRSRTGVYEQYF

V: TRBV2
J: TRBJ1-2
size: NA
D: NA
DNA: TGTGCCAGCAGTGCACAGGGTAACCTATATGGCTACACCTTC
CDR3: CASSAQGNLYGYTF

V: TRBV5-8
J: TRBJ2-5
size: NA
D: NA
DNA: TGTGCCAGCAGCTTGGGCCAGGGAAAGACCCAGTACTTC
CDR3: CASSLGQGKTQYF

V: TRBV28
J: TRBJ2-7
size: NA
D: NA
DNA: TGTGCCAGCAGTTTACCGGCAGGAAACTCCTACGAGCAGTACTTC
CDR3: CASSLPAGNSYEQYF

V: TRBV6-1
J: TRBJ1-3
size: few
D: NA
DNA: TGTGCCAGCAGTGGTGGGCGGACAAGCTCTGGAAACACCATATATTTT
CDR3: CASSGGRTSSGNTIYF

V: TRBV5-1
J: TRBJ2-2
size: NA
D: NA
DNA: TGCGCCAGCAGCTTGGGGGCGCGCCAAAACACCGGGGAGCTGTTTTTT
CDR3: CASSLGARQNTGELFF

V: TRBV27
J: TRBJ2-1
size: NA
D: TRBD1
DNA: TGTGCCAGCAGTCGACTGACAGGGATCCTCTACAATGAGCAGTTCTTC
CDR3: CASSRLTGILYNEQFF

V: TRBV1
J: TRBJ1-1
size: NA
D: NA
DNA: TGCACCAGCAGCCAGGCCCCGAACACTGAAGCTTTCTTT
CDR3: CTSSQAPNTEAFF

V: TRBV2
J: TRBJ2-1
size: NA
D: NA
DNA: TGTGCCAGCAGTGAAGCAGGCCTGAGGGCCCCCGTTGCGCAGTTCTTC
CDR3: CASSEAGLRAPVAQFF

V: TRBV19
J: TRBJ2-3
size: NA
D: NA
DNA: TGTGCCAGTAGTATTGCAAGCGGCAGCACAGATACGCAGTATTTT
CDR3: CASSIASGSTDTQYF

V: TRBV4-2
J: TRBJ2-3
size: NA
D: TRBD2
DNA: TGTGCCAGCAGCCAAGAAAGTTTAGGGCGGGTAGCGGGAGAGCCCCCAGATACGCAGTATTTT
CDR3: CASSQESLGRVAGEPPDTQYF

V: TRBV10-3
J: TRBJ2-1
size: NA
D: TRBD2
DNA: TGTGCCATCAGTAGCGGGAGGAGGGACAATGAGCAGTTCTTC
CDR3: CAISSGRRDNEQFF

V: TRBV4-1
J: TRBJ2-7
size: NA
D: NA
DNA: TGCGCCAGCAGCCAAGAATCGACAGTGAGCTCCTACGAGCAGTACTTC
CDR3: CASSQESTVSSYEQYF

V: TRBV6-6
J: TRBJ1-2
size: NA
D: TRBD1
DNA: TGTGCCAGCAGCTCAGGGGGCCCCGGCTACACCTTC
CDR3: CASSSGGPGYTF

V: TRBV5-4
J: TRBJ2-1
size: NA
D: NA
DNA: TGTGCCAGCAGCCACGGACAGGGAGGGTCAGTGTATGAGCAGTTCTTC
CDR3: CASSHGQGGSVYEQFF

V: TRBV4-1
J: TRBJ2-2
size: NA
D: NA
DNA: TGCGCCAGCAGCCAAAGGACAGAGGGCCCCGGGGAGCTGTTTTTT
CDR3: CASSQRTEGPGELFF

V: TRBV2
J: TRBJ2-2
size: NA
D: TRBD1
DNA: TGTGCCAGCAGTCGACAGGGCTCCACCGGGGAGCTGTTTTTT
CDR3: CASSRQGSTGELFF

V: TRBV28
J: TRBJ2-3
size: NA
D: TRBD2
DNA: TGTGCCAGCAGTGCGCCACTAGCGGGATTCACAGATACGCAGTATTTT
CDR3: CASSAPLAGFTDTQYF

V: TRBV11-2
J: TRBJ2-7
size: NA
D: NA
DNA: TGTGCCAGCAGCTTAGATTTGGGGAGTTGGGAGCAGTACTTC
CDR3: CASSLDLGSWEQYF

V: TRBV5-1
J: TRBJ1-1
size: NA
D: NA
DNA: TGCGCCAGCAGCTTGGCCGCAGTAGGGGAAGTTGAAGCTTTCTTT
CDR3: CASSLAAVGEVEAFF

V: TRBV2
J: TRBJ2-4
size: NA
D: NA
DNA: TGTGCCAGCAGTGAAAGCGGCCTAGCCAAAAACATTCAGTACTTC
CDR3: CASSESGLAKNIQYF

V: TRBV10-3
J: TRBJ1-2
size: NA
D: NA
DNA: TGTGCCACCACCGCGAAGTCAGGGGACTATGGCTACACCTTC
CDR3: CATTAKSGDYGYTF

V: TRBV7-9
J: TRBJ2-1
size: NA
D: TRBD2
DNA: TGTGCCAGCAGCCATAGCGGGGGTTTCAATGAGCAGTTCTTC
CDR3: CASSHSGGFNEQFF

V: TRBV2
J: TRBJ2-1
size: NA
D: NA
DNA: TGTGCCAGCGCCGGTGGACTTCAAGGGGAGCAGTTCTTC
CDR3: CASAGGLQGEQFF

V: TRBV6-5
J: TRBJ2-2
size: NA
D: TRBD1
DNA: TGTGCCAGCAGTTACCTCGGGACAGGGCCCACCGGGGAGCTGTTTTTT
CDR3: CASSYLGTGPTGELFF

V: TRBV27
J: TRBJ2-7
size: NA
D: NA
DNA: TGTGCCAGCAGTTCCTCAGGGAAGAGCGACGAGCAGTACTTC
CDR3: CASSSSGKSDEQYF

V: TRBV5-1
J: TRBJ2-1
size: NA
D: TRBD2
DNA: TGCGCCAGCAGATGGAGCGGGAAGTTGAATGAGCAGTTCTTC
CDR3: CASRWSGKLNEQFF

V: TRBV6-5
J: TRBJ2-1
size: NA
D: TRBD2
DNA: TGTGCCACCTGGCGGACTAGCGGGATTGGGGAGCAGTTCTTC
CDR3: CATWRTSGIGEQFF

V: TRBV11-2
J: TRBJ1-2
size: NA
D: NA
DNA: TGTGCCAGCAGCGACTATACGCCAACCTATGGCTACACCTTC
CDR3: CASSDYTPTYGYTF

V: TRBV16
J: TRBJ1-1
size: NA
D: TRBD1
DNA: TGTGCCAGCAGCAAGGGTAACAGGGGGCGGGCTGAAGCTTTCTTT
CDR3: CASSKGNRGRAEAFF

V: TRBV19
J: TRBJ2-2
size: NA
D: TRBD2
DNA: TGTGCCAGCTACGCCGGGACTAGCATAATCCCTACCGGGGAGCTGTTTTTT
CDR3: CASYAGTSIIPTGELFF

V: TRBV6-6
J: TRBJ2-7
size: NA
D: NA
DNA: TGTGCCAGCAGTTACCTAAGACAGGGAGGCTACGAGCAGTACTTC
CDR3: CASSYLRQGGYEQYF

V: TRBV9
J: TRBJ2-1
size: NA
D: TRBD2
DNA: TGTGCCAGCAGCCTTACTAGCGGAGCCTACAATGAGCAGTTCTTC
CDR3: CASSLTSGAYNEQFF

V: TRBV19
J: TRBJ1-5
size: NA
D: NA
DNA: TGTGCCAGTAGTATGACAGCCAATCAGCCCCAGCATTTT
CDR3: CASSMTANQPQHF

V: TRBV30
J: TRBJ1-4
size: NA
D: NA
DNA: TGTGCCTGGAGTACCGGGGAAGGAGAAAAACTGTTTTTT
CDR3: CAWSTGEGEKLFF

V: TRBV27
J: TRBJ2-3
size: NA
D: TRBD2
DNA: TGTGCCAGCAGTTTTCGACTAGCGGGGGGATCAGATACGCAGTATTTT
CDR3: CASSFRLAGGSDTQYF

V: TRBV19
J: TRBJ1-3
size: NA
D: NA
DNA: TGTGCCAGTAGAGACCCCAGGGGCTCCCCTGGAAACACCATATATTTT
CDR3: CASRDPRGSPGNTIYF

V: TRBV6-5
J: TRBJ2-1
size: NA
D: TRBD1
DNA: TGTGCCAGCAGTTCACTGACAGGGGTAGGTGAGCAGTTCTTC
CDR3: CASSSLTGVGEQFF

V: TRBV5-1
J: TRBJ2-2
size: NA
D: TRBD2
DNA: TGCGCCAGCAGCTCACATACTAGCGGGGGGACACGGGGGCTGATGGTTTTCGCCGGGGAGCTGTTTTTT
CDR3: CASSSHTSGGTRGLMVFAGELFF

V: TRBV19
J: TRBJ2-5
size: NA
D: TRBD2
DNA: TGTGCCAGTAGTATAGTCCCGGGACTAACTCAAGAGACCCAGTACTTC
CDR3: CASSIVPGLTQETQYF

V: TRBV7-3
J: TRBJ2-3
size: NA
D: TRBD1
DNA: TGTGCCAGCAGCCCAGGGGGCTTGCCAGATACGCAGTATTTT
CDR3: CASSPGGLPDTQYF

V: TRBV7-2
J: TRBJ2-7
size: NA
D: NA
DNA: TGTGCCAGCAGCTTATCGGGACTGATCTACGAGCAGTACTTC
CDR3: CASSLSGLIYEQYF

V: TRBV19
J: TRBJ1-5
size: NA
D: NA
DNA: TGTGCCAGTAGACAGGGAGAGGGCAATCAGCCCCAGCATTTT
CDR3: CASRQGEGNQPQHF